Below, 14 T cell receptor beta chains from the same sample are listed, as sequenced in a study of cytomegalovirus exposure and HLA in healthy donors. PCR amplification relied on 60 Vbeta primers (plus 13 Jbeta primers). Sequencing used immunoSEQ multiplex PCR; TCRdb keeps in-frame clones, though not all of them. Here the sample spans over 150,000 clones, about 80% being singletons. The specimen sequenced was PBMCs. The receptor set was obtained from an older woman in good health and CMV-seropositive.

About this clone: This sample includes further DNA sequences coding for the same CDR3. The chain employs TRBV18 and TRBJ2-1; 11 bases align to TRBD1. Germline V gene data show CDR1 as KGHSH and CDR2 as LQKENI. V lost 3 bases to trimming and J lost 4 bases; unmatched junction nucleotides: 2. The CDR3 is 15 amino acids. The CDR3 sequence is CASSPGTGGYNEQFF. CDR3 nucleotides: TGTGCCAGCTCACCCGGGACAGGGGGGTACAATGAGCAGTTCTTC.

This chain connects TRBV7-7 to TRBJ1-1; D ambiguous. V shed 5 bases and J shed 2 bases, with 9 bases lying between them. CDR3 size: 13 residues. CDR1 is SSHAT and CDR2 is FNYEAQ in the germline V gene (reference sequence). CDR3 sequence reads: CASSLSENTEAFF. The CDR3 coding sequence is TGTGCCAGCAGCCTCAGCGAAAACACTGAAGCTTTCTTT.

The chain has TRBV9 and TRBJ2-4; TRBD1 agrees at 8 bases. V shed 1 base, J shed 0 bases, and the junction held 24 bases outside the gene matches. The CDR3 loop spans 23 amino acids. CDR1 and CDR2 (germline): SGDLS, YYNGEE. The CDR3 nucleotides are TGTGCCAGCAGCGTATCGACAGGGGAGTCCCGAGTTGGCCGGTCGCTAGCCAAAAACATTCAGTACTTC. This translates into CASSVSTGESRVGRSLAKNIQYF.

The V and J genes are TRBV5-1 and TRBJ1-1; tentative D call: TRBD1 (5 bases). Germline loops: CDR1 SGHRS, CDR2 YFSETQ. This CDR3 is 14 amino acids long. Trimming cost V 4 bases and J 5 bases, with 15 bases left between them. CDR3 DNA sequence: TGCGCCAGCAGCACCCAGGGTGGGGGGACTGAAGCTTTCTTT. Protein product: CASSTQGGGTEAFF.

V usage is TRBV9 and J usage is TRBJ1-3; weak D call: TRBD1 (5 bases). Per the germline V gene, CDR1 is SGDLS and CDR2 is YYNGEE. This CDR3 contains 14 residues. Trimming removed 0 bases from V and 1 base from J, with 5 bases in between. The CDR3 loop reads CASSVAGSGNTIYF. CDR3 nucleotide sequence: TGTGCCAGCAGCGTAGCAGGGTCTGGAAACACCATATATTTT.

The chain has TRBV4-1 and TRBJ1-1; 8 bases agree with TRBD1. This CDR3 has 14 amino acids. V was pared by 4 bases and J by 3 bases, with 4 bases of the junction left unmatched. Germline V gives CDR1 MGHRA, CDR2 YSYEKL. In nucleotides, the CDR3 is TGCGCCAGCAGCCGCAGGGGGCGGGACACTGAAGCTTTCTTT. This gives the protein CASSRRGRDTEAFF.

V is TRBV21-1 and J is TRBJ2-3; the table's D gene call, TRBD2, was not cross checked with the DNA. TRBV21-1 is shown as a pseudogene. The CDR3 sequence is 13 residues long. CDR3 sequence (DNA): TGTGCCAGCACTAGGATGAGCACAGATACGCAGTATTTT. Its protein is CASTRMSTDTQYF.

Details on this clone: The junction and the germline gene differ at one end; a read error may be behind it. Other DNA sequences in this sample translate to the same CDR3. The gene calls are TRBV19 and TRBJ2-5, with 12 bases matching TRBD1. CDR1 and CDR2 (germline): LNHDA, SQIVND (reference sequence). The CDR3 is made up of 15 amino acids. DNA of the CDR3: TGTGCCAGTAGTACCCGGGACAGGGGGCAAGAGACTCAGTACTTC. It yields the protein CASSTRDRGQETQYF.

The rearrangement uses TRBV29-1 and TRBJ2-7; 7 bases agree with TRBD2. The germline CDR1 and CDR2 sequences are SQVTM and ANQGSEA. The CDR3 has 18 amino acids. Trimming took 6 bases from V and 2 from J; bases not matched to a gene: 22. The CDR3 DNA reads TGCAGCGTGGCGCCCTCGGGAGGCCCAAGCCTAGGACCCTACGAGCAGTACTTC. Translation: CSVAPSGGPSLGPYEQYF.

The CDR3 reads CSLTGAYNEQFF. The CDR3 bases are TGCAGCTTGACAGGGGCCTACAATGAGCAGTTCTTC. The chain combines TRBV29-1 with TRBJ2-1, with 8 bases identical to TRBD1. Germline V gene lookup returns CDR1 SQVTM and CDR2 ANQGSEA. This CDR3 has 12 amino acids. V shed 8 bases, J shed 2 bases, and the junction held 2 bases outside the gene matches.

The chain joins TRBV5-1 to TRBJ1-6; 11 bases agree with TRBD1. J gave up 10 bases and V 4 bases, and 4 bases lay outside the gene matches. The length of the CDR3 is 14 residues. The germline CDR1 and CDR2 sequences are SGHRS and YFSETQ. The chain's CDR3 is CASSGQGAGSPLHF. The CDR3 DNA follows: TGCGCCAGCAGCGGACAGGGGGCCGGCTCACCCCTCCACTTT.

This clone has more than one count but fewer than ten. The genes are TRBV5-4 and TRBJ1-1; D possibly corresponds to TRBD1 (6 bases). This CDR3 has 14 amino acids. CDR1 is SGHNT, CDR2 YYREEE, per germline (reference sequence). The V end lost 4 bases, the J end lost 2 bases, and 12 bases lay between the germline ends. CDR3 protein: CASSIDRLNTEAFF. The CDR3 coding sequence is TGTGCCAGCAGCATAGACAGGTTAAACACTGAAGCTTTCTTT.

The genes are TRBV18 and TRBJ2-7, with D perhaps TRBD1 (5 bases). V lost 1 base and J lost 5, with 12 bases in between. The CDR3 is 14 amino acids. Germline loops: CDR1 KGHSH, CDR2 LQKENI. CDR3 in DNA: TGTGCCAGCTCACCACGGGCAGGGCCGGACGAGCAGTACTTC. This translates into CASSPRAGPDEQYF.

This chain uses TRBV29-1 with TRBJ2-5, with 7 bases lining up with TRBD2. The J call may be incorrect, as the DNA end agrees better with TRBJ2-7. CDR3 length: 14 residues. The germline CDR1 and CDR2 sequences are SQVTM and ANQGSEA. The CDR3: CSVFVRGRASEQYF. The CDR3 nucleotides are TGCAGCGTGTTCGTCCGGGGGAGGGCCTCCGAGCAGTACTTC.